This TCR beta chain appears in the sequencing data of a study of T cells in Graves' hyperthyroidism and ophthalmopathy. Study conclusions and caveats: The model foresaw ophthalmopathy a median about 6.5 months prior to onset.

Amplification targeted TCR beta CDR3 regions from RNA transcripts. When the TCR CDR3 underwent first-round RT-PCR, the HTBI primer set was used. TCRdb reanalysed the multiplex PCR reads using MiXCR and keeps one entry per CDR3 protein. The profile shows about 380,000 distinct CDR3 sequences, around 13% of them singletons. With 3 bases clipped from V and 5 bases from J, the junction kept 1 base outside the gene matches. The germline CDR1 and CDR2 sequences are KGHDR and SFDVKD. This CDR3 is 14 amino acids long. Remarks on this clonotype: Its antigen remains unknown.

The PBMCs were sourced from fresh peripheral blood (approximately 10 ml). V usage is TRBV24-1 and J usage is TRBJ2-1; TRBD1 matches 9 bases. The sequence derives from a woman in her twenties or thirties with Graves' ophthalmopathy. The sample consisted of blood. This chain's CDR3 is CATSDRDRDNEQFF. The CDR3 DNA reads as TGTGCCACCAGTGATCGGGACAGGGACAATGAGCAGTTCTTC.